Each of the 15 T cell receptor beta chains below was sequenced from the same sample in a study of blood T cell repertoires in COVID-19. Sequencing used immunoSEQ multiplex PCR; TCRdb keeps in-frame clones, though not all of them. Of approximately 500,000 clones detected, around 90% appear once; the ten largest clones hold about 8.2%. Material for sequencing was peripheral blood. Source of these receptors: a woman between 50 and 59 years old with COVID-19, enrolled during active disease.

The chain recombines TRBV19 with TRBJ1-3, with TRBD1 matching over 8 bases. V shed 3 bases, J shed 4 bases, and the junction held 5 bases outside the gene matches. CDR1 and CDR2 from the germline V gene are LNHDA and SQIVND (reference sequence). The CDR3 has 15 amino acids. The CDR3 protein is CASSIQGAPGNTIYF. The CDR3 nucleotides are TGTGCCAGTAGTATTCAGGGGGCGCCGGGAAACACCATATATTTT.

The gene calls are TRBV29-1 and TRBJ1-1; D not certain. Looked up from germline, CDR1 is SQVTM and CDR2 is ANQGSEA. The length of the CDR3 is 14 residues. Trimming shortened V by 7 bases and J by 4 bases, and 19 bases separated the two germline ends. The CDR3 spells CSARRERESTEAFF. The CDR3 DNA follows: TGCAGCGCCCGGAGGGAGCGGGAAAGCACTGAAGCTTTCTTT.

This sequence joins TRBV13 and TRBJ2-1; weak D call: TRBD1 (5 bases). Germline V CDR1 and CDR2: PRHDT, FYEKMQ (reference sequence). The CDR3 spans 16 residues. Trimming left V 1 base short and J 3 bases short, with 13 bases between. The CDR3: CASSLDKTGDYNEQFF. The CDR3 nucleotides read TGTGCCAGCAGCTTAGATAAAACAGGTGACTACAATGAGCAGTTCTTC.

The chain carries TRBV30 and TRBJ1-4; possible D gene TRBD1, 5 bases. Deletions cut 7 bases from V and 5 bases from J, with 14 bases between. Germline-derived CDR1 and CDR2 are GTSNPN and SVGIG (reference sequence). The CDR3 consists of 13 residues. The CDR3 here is CASRYRLNEKLFF. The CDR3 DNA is TGTGCCTCTAGGTACAGGCTGAATGAAAAACTGTTTTTT.

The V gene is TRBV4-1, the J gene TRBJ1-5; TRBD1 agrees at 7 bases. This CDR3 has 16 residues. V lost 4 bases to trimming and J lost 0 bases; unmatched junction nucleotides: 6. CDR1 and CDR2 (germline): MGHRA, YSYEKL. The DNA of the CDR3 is TGCGCCAGCAGCCGAGGGGACAGCGATAGCAATCAGCCCCAGCATTTT. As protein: CASSRGDSDSNQPQHF.

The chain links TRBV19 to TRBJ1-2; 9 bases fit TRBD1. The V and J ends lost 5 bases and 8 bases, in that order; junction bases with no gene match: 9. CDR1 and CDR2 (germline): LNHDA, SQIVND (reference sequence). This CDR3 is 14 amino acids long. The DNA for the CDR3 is TGTGCCAGTAGTCGCGGGACAGGGTATGGCGGCTACACCTTC. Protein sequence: CASSRGTGYGGYTF.

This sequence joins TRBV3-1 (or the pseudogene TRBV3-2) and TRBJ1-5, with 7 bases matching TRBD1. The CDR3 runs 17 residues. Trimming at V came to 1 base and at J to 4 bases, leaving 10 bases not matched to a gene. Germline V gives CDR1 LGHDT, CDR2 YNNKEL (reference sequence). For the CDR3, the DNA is TGTGCCAGCAGCCAAGGAGTCCGACAGGGTCTAAATCAGCCCCAGCATTTT. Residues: CASSQGVRQGLNQPQHF.

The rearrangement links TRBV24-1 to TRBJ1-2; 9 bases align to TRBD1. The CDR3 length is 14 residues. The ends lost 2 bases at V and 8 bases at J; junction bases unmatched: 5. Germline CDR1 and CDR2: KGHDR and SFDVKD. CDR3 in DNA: TGTGCCACCAGTGATTCCGGGACAGGGATGGGCTACACCTTC. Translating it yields CATSDSGTGMGYTF.

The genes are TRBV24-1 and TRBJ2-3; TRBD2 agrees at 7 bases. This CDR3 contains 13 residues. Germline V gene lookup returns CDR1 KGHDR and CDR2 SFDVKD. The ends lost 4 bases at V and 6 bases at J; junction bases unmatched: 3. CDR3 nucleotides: TGTGCCACCAGTGACGGACTAGTGGATACGCAGTATTTT. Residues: CATSDGLVDTQYF.

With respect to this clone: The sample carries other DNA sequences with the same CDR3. The CDR3 is CASSVGQGGTEAFF. CDR3 in DNA: TGTGCCAGCAGCGTAGGACAGGGGGGGACTGAAGCTTTCTTT. This chain joins TRBV9 and TRBJ1-1, with 9 bases identical to TRBD1. This CDR3 spans 14 amino acids. Per the germline V gene, CDR1 is SGDLS and CDR2 is YYNGEE. The junction had 2 bases not matched to a gene; V was cut back by 0 bases and J by 5 bases.

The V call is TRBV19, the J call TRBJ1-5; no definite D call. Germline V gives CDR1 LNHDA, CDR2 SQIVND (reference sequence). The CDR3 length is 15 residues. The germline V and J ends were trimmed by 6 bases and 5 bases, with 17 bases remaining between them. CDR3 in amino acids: CASSLPGHTYQPQHF. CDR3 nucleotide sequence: TGTGCCAGTAGCCTCCCGGGTCACACCTATCAGCCCCAGCATTTT.

The DNA of the CDR3 is TGTGCCACCAGTGATTTGGTGGACACAGCGGATACGCAGTATTTT. Its protein product is CATSDLVDTADTQYF. This sequence joins TRBV24-1 and TRBJ2-3; tentatively, D is TRBD1 (5 bases). The germline CDR1 and CDR2 sequences are KGHDR and SFDVKD. The CDR3 extends over 15 amino acids. V lost 0 bases to trimming and J lost 6 bases, with 12 bases between them.

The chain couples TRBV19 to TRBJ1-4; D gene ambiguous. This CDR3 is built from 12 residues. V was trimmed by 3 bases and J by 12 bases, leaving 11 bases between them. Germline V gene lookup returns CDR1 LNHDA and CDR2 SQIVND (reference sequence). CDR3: CASSIEVGELFF. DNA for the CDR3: TGTGCCAGTAGTATTGAGGTCGGCGAACTGTTTTTT.

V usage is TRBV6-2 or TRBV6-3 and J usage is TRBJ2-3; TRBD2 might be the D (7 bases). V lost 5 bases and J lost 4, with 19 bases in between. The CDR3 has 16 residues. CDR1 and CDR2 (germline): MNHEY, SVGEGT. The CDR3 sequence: CASSRPRGAPPDTQYF. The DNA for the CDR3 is TGTGCCAGCAGTAGGCCCCGGGGGGCCCCCCCAGATACGCAGTATTTT.

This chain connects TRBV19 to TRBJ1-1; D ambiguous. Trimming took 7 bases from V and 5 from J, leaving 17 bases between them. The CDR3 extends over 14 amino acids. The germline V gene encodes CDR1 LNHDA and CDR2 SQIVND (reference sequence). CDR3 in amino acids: CASNVYRGYTEAFF. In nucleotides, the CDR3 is TGTGCCAGTAATGTCTACCGCGGGTATACTGAAGCTTTCTTT. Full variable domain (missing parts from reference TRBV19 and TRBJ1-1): DGGITQSPKYLFRKEGQNVTLSCEQNLNHDAMYWYRQDPGQGLRLIYYSQIVNDFQKGDIAEGYSVSREKKESFPLTVTSAQKNPTAFYLCASNVYRGYTEAFFGQGTRLTVV.